This is a list of T cell receptor beta chains from one sample in a study of blood T cell repertoires in COVID-19. The table came from immunoSEQ multiplex PCR; TCRdb's copy has only in-frame clones and leaves some out. The table records roughly 200,000 clones, roughly 84% of them present only once. Specimen: PBMCs or T cells enriched from blood (not recorded which). The source is a woman aged 25 to 39 who had been exposed to COVID-19. CDR3s include the opening cysteine and the closing phenylalanine or tryptophan. Each record gives: V gene, D gene, J gene, CDR3 length, clone size, CDR3 protein, CDR3 DNA. A D gene is named only where the DNA matches it firmly. Size tells how often a clone was seen (once, few, many) or the class of an expanded clone, and some rows leave it out.

v_call: TRBV6-5
d_call: TRBD1
j_call: TRBJ1-2
cdr3_length: 15
clone_size: few
cdr3_aa: CASSYSVGTGWGYTF
cdr3_nt: TGTGCCAGCAGTTACTCAGTTGGGACAGGGTGGGGCTACACCTTC

v_call: TRBV5-1
d_call: TRBD1
j_call: TRBJ1-1
cdr3_length: 12
clone_size: -
cdr3_aa: CASSRDRGETFF
cdr3_nt: TGCGCCAGCAGTCGGGACAGGGGTGAGACTTTCTTT

v_call: TRBV6-5
d_call: -
j_call: TRBJ2-5
cdr3_length: 15
clone_size: -
cdr3_aa: CASSYSPSGQETQYF
cdr3_nt: TGTGCCAGCAGTTACTCGCCCAGCGGCCAAGAGACCCAGTACTTC

v_call: TRBV11-3
d_call: TRBD1
j_call: TRBJ2-7
cdr3_length: 12
clone_size: medium-sized
cdr3_aa: CASGTGPYEQYF
cdr3_nt: TGTGCCAGCGGGACAGGGCCCTACGAGCAGTACTTC

v_call: TRBV5-4
d_call: -
j_call: TRBJ2-7
cdr3_length: 14
clone_size: many
cdr3_aa: CASSLGTGFNEQYF
cdr3_nt: TGTGCCAGCAGCTTGGGCACGGGTTTCAACGAGCAGTACTTC

v_call: TRBV28
d_call: TRBD1
j_call: TRBJ1-1
cdr3_length: 16
clone_size: -
cdr3_aa: CASSLYEGASRAEAFF
cdr3_nt: TGTGCCAGCAGTTTATACGAGGGGGCTAGTAGGGCTGAAGCTTTCTTT

v_call: TRBV19
d_call: -
j_call: TRBJ2-7
cdr3_length: 12
clone_size: -
cdr3_aa: CASSDTAYEQYF
cdr3_nt: TGTGCCAGTAGTGACACCGCCTACGAGCAGTACTTC

v_call: TRBV10-3
d_call: TRBD1
j_call: TRBJ1-5
cdr3_length: 15
clone_size: -
cdr3_aa: CAAGDRKDTNQPQHF
cdr3_nt: TGTGCCGCGGGGGACAGGAAGGATACGAATCAGCCCCAGCATTTT

v_call: TRBV9
d_call: TRBD1
j_call: TRBJ1-1
cdr3_length: 19
clone_size: few
cdr3_aa: CASSAQRTGATMENTEAFF
cdr3_nt: TGTGCCAGCAGCGCCCAAAGGACAGGGGCCACAATGGAGAACACTGAAGCTTTCTTT

v_call: TRBV11-2
d_call: TRBD1
j_call: TRBJ2-5
cdr3_length: 15
clone_size: once
cdr3_aa: CASSFGDRVQETQYF
cdr3_nt: TGTGCCAGCAGCTTTGGGGACAGGGTCCAAGAGACCCAGTACTTC

v_call: TRBV14
d_call: TRBD1
j_call: TRBJ1-3
cdr3_length: 15
clone_size: -
cdr3_aa: CASRTGGSSGNTIYF
cdr3_nt: TGTGCCAGCAGGACAGGGGGATCCTCTGGAAACACCATATATTTT

v_call: TRBV5-1
d_call: -
j_call: TRBJ2-3
cdr3_length: 15
clone_size: -
cdr3_aa: CASSLEDSQTDTQYF
cdr3_nt: TGCGCCAGCAGCTTGGAGGACAGCCAAACAGATACGCAGTATTTT

v_call: TRBV6-2/TRBV6-3
d_call: TRBD1
j_call: TRBJ1-1
cdr3_length: 16
clone_size: -
cdr3_aa: CASSSDRGPQNTEAFF
cdr3_nt: TGTGCCAGCAGTTCAGACAGGGGGCCACAGAACACTGAAGCTTTCTTT

v_call: TRBV6-1
d_call: -
j_call: TRBJ2-2
cdr3_length: 15
clone_size: -
cdr3_aa: CASSEVPAGTGELFF
cdr3_nt: TGTGCCAGCAGTGAAGTCCCCGCGGGGACCGGGGAGCTGTTTTTT

v_call: TRBV5-1
d_call: TRBD1
j_call: TRBJ1-4
cdr3_length: 15
clone_size: -
cdr3_aa: CASSLLGQGDEKLFF
cdr3_nt: TGCGCCAGCAGCTTGTTGGGACAGGGGGATGAAAAACTGTTTTTT

v_call: TRBV19
d_call: -
j_call: TRBJ2-6
cdr3_length: 17
clone_size: -
cdr3_aa: CASSTRLQDSGANVLTF
cdr3_nt: TGTGCCAGTAGTACCCGCCTACAGGACTCTGGGGCCAACGTCCTGACTTTC

v_call: TRBV7-2
d_call: -
j_call: TRBJ2-7
cdr3_length: 15
clone_size: -
cdr3_aa: CASSSPEHQGSEQYF
cdr3_nt: TGTGCCAGCAGCTCGCCCGAACACCAGGGTTCCGAGCAGTACTTC

v_call: TRBV29-1
d_call: TRBD1
j_call: TRBJ1-2
cdr3_length: 16
clone_size: -
cdr3_aa: CSVEDFTGVTNYGYTF
cdr3_nt: TGCAGCGTTGAAGATTTTACAGGGGTGACGAACTATGGCTACACCTTC

v_call: TRBV15
d_call: TRBD2
j_call: TRBJ2-3
cdr3_length: 14
clone_size: -
cdr3_aa: CATSPGGNTDTQYF
cdr3_nt: TGTGCCACCAGCCCCGGGGGGAACACAGATACGCAGTATTTT

v_call: TRBV2
d_call: TRBD1
j_call: TRBJ1-6
cdr3_length: 14
clone_size: -
cdr3_aa: CASSAGTGLSPLHF
cdr3_nt: TGTGCCAGCAGTGCGGGGACAGGGCTATCACCCCTCCACTTT

v_call: TRBV7-2
d_call: -
j_call: TRBJ1-1
cdr3_length: 15
clone_size: -
cdr3_aa: CASSPPGSLDTEAFF
cdr3_nt: TGTGCCAGCAGCCCTCCAGGGTCTTTGGACACTGAAGCTTTCTTT

v_call: TRBV6-5
d_call: -
j_call: TRBJ1-2
cdr3_length: 13
clone_size: -
cdr3_aa: CASSYSADYGYTF
cdr3_nt: TGTGCCAGCAGTTACTCGGCGGACTATGGCTACACCTTC

v_call: TRBV12-3/TRBV12-4
d_call: -
j_call: TRBJ2-3
cdr3_length: 12
clone_size: once
cdr3_aa: CASSLSADTQYF
cdr3_nt: TGTGCCAGCAGTTTGTCAGCGGATACGCAGTATTTT

v_call: TRBV5-1
d_call: TRBD2
j_call: TRBJ2-1
cdr3_length: 16
clone_size: -
cdr3_aa: CASSLAGGGVNSEQFF
cdr3_nt: TGCGCCAGCAGCTTGGCGGGTGGGGGGGTAAACAGTGAGCAGTTCTTC

v_call: TRBV9
d_call: TRBD1
j_call: TRBJ2-7
cdr3_length: 14
clone_size: -
cdr3_aa: CASSVSGQGTEQYF
cdr3_nt: TGTGCCAGCAGCGTGTCCGGACAGGGCACCGAGCAGTACTTC

v_call: TRBV18
d_call: TRBD1
j_call: TRBJ1-3
cdr3_length: 15
clone_size: -
cdr3_aa: CASSPRDREINTIYF
cdr3_nt: TGTGCCAGCTCACCAAGGGACAGGGAAATTAACACCATATATTTT

v_call: TRBV6-5
d_call: -
j_call: TRBJ2-5
cdr3_length: 14
clone_size: -
cdr3_aa: CASSPQGHQETQYF
cdr3_nt: TGTGCCAGCAGCCCACAGGGCCACCAAGAGACCCAGTACTTC

v_call: TRBV30
d_call: -
j_call: TRBJ1-4
cdr3_length: 16
clone_size: -
cdr3_aa: CAWSALPGSTNEKLFF
cdr3_nt: TGTGCCTGGAGTGCCCTTCCAGGTTCAACTAATGAAAAACTGTTTTTT

v_call: TRBV13
d_call: TRBD1
j_call: TRBJ2-7
cdr3_length: 14
clone_size: -
cdr3_aa: CASTRQGPDYEQYF
cdr3_nt: TGTGCCAGCACCCGACAGGGGCCAGACTACGAGCAGTACTTC

v_call: TRBV11-2
d_call: TRBD1
j_call: TRBJ2-4
cdr3_length: 14
clone_size: -
cdr3_aa: CASSIGQGINIQYF
cdr3_nt: TGTGCCAGCAGTATCGGACAGGGGATAAACATTCAGTACTTC

v_call: TRBV21-1
d_call: -
j_call: TRBJ1-5
cdr3_length: 16
clone_size: -
cdr3_aa: CASSKGIARVDQPQHF
cdr3_nt: TGTGCCAGCAGCAAAGGAATTGCCAGGGTGGATCAGCCCCAGCATTTT

v_call: TRBV27
d_call: TRBD2
j_call: TRBJ2-7
cdr3_length: 14
clone_size: -
cdr3_aa: CASSNSGVKNEQYF
cdr3_nt: TGTGCCAGCAGTAATAGCGGGGTTAAGAACGAGCAGTACTTC

v_call: TRBV6-5
d_call: TRBD1
j_call: TRBJ2-7
cdr3_length: 14
clone_size: few
cdr3_aa: CASSNTGGGYEQYF
cdr3_nt: TGTGCCAGCAGTAACACAGGGGGCGGCTACGAGCAGTACTTC

v_call: TRBV6-5
d_call: TRBD1
j_call: TRBJ1-5
cdr3_length: 14
clone_size: -
cdr3_aa: CASRLQGVNQPQHF
cdr3_nt: TGTGCCAGCAGATTACAGGGGGTCAATCAGCCCCAGCATTTT

v_call: TRBV6-5
d_call: -
j_call: TRBJ1-1
cdr3_length: 13
clone_size: once
cdr3_aa: CASVLRGNTEAFF
cdr3_nt: TGTGCCAGCGTCCTACGCGGGAACACTGAAGCTTTCTTT

v_call: TRBV2
d_call: TRBD1
j_call: TRBJ2-7
cdr3_length: 13
clone_size: -
cdr3_aa: CASYRDRVYEQYF
cdr3_nt: TGTGCCAGCTACCGGGACAGGGTCTACGAGCAGTACTTC